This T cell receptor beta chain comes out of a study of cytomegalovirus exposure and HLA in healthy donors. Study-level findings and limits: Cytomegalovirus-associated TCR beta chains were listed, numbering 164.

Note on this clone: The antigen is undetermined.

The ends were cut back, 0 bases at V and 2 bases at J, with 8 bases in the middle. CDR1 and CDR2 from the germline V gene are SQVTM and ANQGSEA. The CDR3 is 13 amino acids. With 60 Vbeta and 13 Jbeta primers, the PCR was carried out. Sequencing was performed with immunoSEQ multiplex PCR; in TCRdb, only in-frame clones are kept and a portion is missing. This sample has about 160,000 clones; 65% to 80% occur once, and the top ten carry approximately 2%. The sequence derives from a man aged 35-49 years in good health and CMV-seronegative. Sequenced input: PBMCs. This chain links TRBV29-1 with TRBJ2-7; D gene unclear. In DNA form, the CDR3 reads TGCAGCGTTGAAGATCCCCTTACCTACGAGCAGTACTTC. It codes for CSVEDPLTYEQYF.